This T cell receptor beta chain is from a study of T-cell reconstitution after alpha-beta-depleted transplantation in children. Findings and limits, study-wide: Several hundred expanded graft clones reportedly gave rise to the alpha-beta T cells present about two months after transplant. Newly made T cells mostly supplied T-cell counts and diversity one year after transplant. High day-60 TCRbeta diversity in some patients came from surviving recipient T cells and thymic progenitors.

Construction of the TCRbeta library involved unique molecular identifiers. TCRdb redid the calling of the PCR reads with MiXCR, one entry per CDR3 protein. The sample gives 200,000 or so distinct CDR3 sequences, 5.5% to 7% of which show up once; roughly 4.8% is in the top ten. This clonotype has a count of ten or more. Its antigen is not identified. Germline V gene sequence: CDR1 ENHRY, CDR2 SYGVKD. With 7 bases removed from V and 0 bases from J, the gap between germline ends came to 10 bases. The CDR3 runs 13 residues. The sequencing here drew on PBMCs, taken before TCRalphabeta/CD19-depleted stem cell transplant. The TCR comes from a girl under three years old with combined immunodeficiency, due to receive a stem cell transplant. The rearrangement uses TRBV10-3 and TRBJ2-7; D unclear. CDR3 DNA: TGTGCCATCACGGCAGAATCCTCCTACGAGCAGTACTTC. Its translation: CAITAESSYEQYF.